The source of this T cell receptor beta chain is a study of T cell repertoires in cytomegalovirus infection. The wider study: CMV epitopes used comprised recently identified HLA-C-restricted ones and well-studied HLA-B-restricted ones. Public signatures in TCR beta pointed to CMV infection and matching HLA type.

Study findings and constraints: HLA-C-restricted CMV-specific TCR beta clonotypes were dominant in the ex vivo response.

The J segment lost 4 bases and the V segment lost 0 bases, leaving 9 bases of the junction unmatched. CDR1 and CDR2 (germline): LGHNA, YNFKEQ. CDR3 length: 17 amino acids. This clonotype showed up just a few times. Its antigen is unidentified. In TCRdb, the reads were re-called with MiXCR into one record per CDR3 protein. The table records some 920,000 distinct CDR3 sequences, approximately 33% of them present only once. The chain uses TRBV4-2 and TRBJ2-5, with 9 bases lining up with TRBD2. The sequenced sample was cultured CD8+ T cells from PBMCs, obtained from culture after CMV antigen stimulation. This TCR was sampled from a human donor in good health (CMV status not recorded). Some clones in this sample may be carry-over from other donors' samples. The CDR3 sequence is CASSQDPGGGAGETQYF. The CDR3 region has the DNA TGTGCCAGCAGCCAAGATCCGGGCGGGGGGGCCGGAGAGACCCAGTACTTC.